This T cell receptor (beta chain) stems from a study of T cells in Graves' hyperthyroidism and ophthalmopathy. Researchers amplified the TCR beta CDR3 regions from RNA transcripts. A first-round RT-PCR of the TCR CDR3 used the HTBI primer set. One entry per CDR3 protein, called by TCRdb with MiXCR from the multiplex PCR reads. The sample includes about 260,000 distinct CDR3 sequences, 22% of them seen just once. This clonotype showed up just once. The antigen is not known. Overall study findings and caveats: Median prediction lead before ophthalmopathy onset was 5.5 to 7 months with the model.

Among ophthalmopathy patients, the Clinical Activity Score reached at least 3, the NOSPECS grade reached at least 4, and duration remained under 3 months. V was cut by 2 bases and J by 5 bases, with 9 bases left in between. The CDR3 has 13 residues. J is TRBJ2-5 and V is TRBV12-3 or TRBV12-4; weak D call: TRBD2 (5 bases). The sequence was obtained from a man aged 30-40 years with Graves' ophthalmopathy. The sequenced sample consisted of blood. The CDR3 bases are TGTGCCAGCAGTTTACGGCCGGGGGAGACCCAGTACTTC. Protein: CASSLRPGETQYF.